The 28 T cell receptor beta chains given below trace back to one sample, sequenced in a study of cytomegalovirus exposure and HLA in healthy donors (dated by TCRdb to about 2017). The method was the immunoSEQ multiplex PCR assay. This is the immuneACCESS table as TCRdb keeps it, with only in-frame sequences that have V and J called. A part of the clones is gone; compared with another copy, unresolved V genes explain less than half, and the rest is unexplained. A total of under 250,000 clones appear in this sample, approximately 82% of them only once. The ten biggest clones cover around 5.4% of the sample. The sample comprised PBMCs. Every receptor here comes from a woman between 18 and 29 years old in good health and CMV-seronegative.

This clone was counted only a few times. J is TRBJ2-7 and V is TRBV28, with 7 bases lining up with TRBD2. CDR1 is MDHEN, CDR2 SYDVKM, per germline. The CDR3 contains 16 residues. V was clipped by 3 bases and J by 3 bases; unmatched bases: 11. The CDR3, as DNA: TGTGCCAGCAGTTTCGAAGCGGGAAGAGCTCGCTACGAGCAGTACTTC. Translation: CASSFEAGRARYEQYF.

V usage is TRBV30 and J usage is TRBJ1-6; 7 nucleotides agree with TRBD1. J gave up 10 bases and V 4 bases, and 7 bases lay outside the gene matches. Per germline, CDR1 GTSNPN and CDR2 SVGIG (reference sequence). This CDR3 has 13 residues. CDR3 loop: CAWKRGRESPLHF. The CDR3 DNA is TGTGCCTGGAAGAGGGGGCGTGAATCACCCCTCCACTTT. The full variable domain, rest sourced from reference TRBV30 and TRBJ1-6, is SQTIHQWPATLVQPVGSPLSLECTVEGTSNPNLYWYRQAAGRGLQLLFYSVGIGQISSEVPQNLSASRPQDRQFILSSKKLLLSDSGFYLCAWKRGRESPLHFGNGTRLTVT.

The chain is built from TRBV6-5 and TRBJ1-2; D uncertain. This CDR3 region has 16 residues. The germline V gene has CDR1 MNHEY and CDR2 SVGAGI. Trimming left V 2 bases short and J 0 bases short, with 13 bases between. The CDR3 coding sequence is TGTGCCAGCAGTTACGGGCGGGGTATTACTAACTATGGCTACACCTTC. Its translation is CASSYGRGITNYGYTF.

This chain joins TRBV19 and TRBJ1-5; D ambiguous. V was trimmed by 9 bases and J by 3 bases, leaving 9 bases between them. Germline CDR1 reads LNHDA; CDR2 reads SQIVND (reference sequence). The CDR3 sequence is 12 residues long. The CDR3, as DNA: TGTGCCAGCGACAATGACAATCAGCCCCAGCATTTT. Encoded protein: CASDNDNQPQHF.

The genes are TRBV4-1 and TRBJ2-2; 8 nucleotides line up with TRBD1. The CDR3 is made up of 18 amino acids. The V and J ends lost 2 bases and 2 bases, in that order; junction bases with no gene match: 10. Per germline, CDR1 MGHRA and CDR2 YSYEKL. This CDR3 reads CASSQNMDRALNTGELFF. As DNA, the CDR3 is TGCGCCAGCAGCCAAAATATGGACAGGGCGCTTAACACCGGGGAGCTGTTTTTT.

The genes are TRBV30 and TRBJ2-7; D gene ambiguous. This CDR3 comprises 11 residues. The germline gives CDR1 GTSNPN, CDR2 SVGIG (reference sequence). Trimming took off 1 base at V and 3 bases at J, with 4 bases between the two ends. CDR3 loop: CAWSGFYEQYF. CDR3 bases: TGTGCCTGGAGTGGCTTCTACGAGCAGTACTTC. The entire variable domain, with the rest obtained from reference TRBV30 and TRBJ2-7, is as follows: SQTIHQWPATLVQPVGSPLSLECTVEGTSNPNLYWYRQAAGRGLQLLFYSVGIGQISSEVPQNLSASRPQDRQFILSSKKLLLSDSGFYLCAWSGFYEQYFGPGTRLTVT.

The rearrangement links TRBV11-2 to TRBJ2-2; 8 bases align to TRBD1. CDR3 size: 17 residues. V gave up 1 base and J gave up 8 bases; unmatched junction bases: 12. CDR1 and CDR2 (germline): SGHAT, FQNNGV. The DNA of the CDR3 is TGTGCCAGCAGCTTAGCGCCCGGGACAGGCCGAGCTGGGGAGCTGTTTTTT. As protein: CASSLAPGTGRAGELFF. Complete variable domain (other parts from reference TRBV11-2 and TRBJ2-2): EAGVAQSPRYKIIEKRQSVAFWCNPISGHATLYWYQQILGQGPKLLIQFQNNGVVDDSQLPKDRFSAERLKGVDSTLKIQPAKLEDSAVYLCASSLAPGTGRAGELFFGEGSRLTVL.

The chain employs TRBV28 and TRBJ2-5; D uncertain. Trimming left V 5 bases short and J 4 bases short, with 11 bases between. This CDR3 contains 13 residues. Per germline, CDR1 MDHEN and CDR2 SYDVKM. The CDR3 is CASSAPPGETQYF. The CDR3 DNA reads TGTGCCAGCAGTGCCCCCCCGGGAGAGACCCAGTACTTC.

The DNA of the CDR3 is TGTGCCAGCAGCGCCCCGGGACAGCAGAACTATGGCTACACCTTC. This gives the protein CASSAPGQQNYGYTF. The chain combines TRBV25-1 with TRBJ1-2; 7 bases map to TRBD1. The CDR3 sequence is 15 residues long. J gave up 2 bases and V 6 bases, and 9 bases lay outside the gene matches. Germline V gene data show CDR1 as MGHDK and CDR2 as SYGVNS.

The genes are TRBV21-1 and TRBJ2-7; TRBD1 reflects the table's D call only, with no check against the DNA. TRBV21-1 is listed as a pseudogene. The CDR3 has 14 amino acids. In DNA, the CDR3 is TGTGCCAGCAGCAAAAATGGACAGGGCCACGAGCAGTACTTC. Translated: CASSKNGQGHEQYF.

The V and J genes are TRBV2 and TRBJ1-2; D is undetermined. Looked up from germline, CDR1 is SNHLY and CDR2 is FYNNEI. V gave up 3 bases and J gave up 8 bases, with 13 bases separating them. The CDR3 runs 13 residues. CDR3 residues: CASSDRGGDGYTF. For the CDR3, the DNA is TGTGCCAGCAGTGATCGGGGTGGCGACGGCTACACCTTC.

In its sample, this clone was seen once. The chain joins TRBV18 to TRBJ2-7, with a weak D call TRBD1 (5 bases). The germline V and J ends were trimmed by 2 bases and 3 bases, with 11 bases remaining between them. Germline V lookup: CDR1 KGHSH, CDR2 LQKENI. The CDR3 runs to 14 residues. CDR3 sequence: CASSPSRGSYEQYF. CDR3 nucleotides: TGTGCCAGCTCACCATCTAGGGGTAGCTACGAGCAGTACTTC.

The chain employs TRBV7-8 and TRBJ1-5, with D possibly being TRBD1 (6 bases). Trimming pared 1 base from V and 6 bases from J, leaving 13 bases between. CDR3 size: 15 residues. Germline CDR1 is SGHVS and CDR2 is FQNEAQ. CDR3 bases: TGTGCCAGCAGCTTAGTGGTCAGGGGTGTTCAGCCCCAGCATTTT. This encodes CASSLVVRGVQPQHF.

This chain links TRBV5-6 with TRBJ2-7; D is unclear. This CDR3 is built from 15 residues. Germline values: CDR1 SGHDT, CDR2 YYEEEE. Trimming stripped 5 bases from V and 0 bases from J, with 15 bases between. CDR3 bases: TGTGCCAGCAGAAAAGGACGGAGAAGCTCCTACGAGCAGTACTTC. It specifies CASRKGRRSSYEQYF. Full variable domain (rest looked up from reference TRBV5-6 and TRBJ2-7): DAGVTQSPTHLIKTRGQQVTLRCSPKSGHDTVSWYQQALGQGPQFIFQYYEEEERQRGNFPDRFSGHQFPNYSSELNVNALLLGDSALYLCASRKGRRSSYEQYFGPGTRLTVT.

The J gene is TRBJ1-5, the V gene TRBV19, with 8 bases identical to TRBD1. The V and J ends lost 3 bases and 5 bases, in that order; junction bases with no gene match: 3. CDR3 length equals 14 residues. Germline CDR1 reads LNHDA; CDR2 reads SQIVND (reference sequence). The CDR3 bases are TGTGCCAGTAGTATTGAGACAGGGGATCAGCCCCAGCATTTT. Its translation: CASSIETGDQPQHF.

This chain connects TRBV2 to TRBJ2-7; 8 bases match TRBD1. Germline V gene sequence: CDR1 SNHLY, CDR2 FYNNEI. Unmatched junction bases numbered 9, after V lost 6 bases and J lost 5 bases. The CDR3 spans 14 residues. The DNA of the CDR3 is TGTGCCAGCAGCCCCCGGGGACAGGCCCACGAGCAGTACTTC. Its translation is CASSPRGQAHEQYF.

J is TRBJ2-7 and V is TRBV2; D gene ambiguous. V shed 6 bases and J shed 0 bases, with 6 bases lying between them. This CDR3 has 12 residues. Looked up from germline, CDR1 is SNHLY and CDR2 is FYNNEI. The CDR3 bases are TGTGCCAGCAGACCTAACTCCTACGAGCAGTACTTC. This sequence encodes CASRPNSYEQYF.

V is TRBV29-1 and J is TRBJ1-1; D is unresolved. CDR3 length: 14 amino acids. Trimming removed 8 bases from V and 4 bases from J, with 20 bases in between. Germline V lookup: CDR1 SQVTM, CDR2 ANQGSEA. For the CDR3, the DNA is TGCAGCATGGGCCTTGGTCTCCGCGGCACTGAAGCTTTCTTT. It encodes CSMGLGLRGTEAFF.

The CDR3 coding sequence is TGTGCCAGCGCCTTGGAAAGGATCTACGAGCAGTACTTC. Amino acids: CASALERIYEQYF. This sequence joins TRBV5-4 and TRBJ2-7; D is unclear. Germline V gene sequence: CDR1 SGHNT, CDR2 YYREEE (reference sequence). Trimming removed 7 bases at V and 3 bases at J, with 14 bases between. The CDR3 totals 13 residues.

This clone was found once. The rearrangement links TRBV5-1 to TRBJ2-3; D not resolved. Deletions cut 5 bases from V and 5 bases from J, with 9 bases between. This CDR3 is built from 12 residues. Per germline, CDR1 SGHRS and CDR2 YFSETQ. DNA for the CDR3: TGCGCCAGCAGACAGACGGGAGATACGCAGTATTTT. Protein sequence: CASRQTGDTQYF.

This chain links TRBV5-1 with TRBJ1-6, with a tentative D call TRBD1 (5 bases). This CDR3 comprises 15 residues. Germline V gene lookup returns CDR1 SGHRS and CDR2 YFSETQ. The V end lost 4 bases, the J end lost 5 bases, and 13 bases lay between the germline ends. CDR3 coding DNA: TGCGCCAGCAGCCCGGGGGGTCCGGATAATTCACCCCTCCACTTT. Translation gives CASSPGGPDNSPLHF.

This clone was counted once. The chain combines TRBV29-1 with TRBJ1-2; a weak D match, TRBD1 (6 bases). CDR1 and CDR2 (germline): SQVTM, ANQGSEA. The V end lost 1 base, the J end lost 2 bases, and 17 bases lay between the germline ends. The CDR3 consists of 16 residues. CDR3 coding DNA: TGCAGCGTTGAAGGGGCAGGGGCGGGGGTGAACTATGGCTACACCTTC. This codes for CSVEGAGAGVNYGYTF.

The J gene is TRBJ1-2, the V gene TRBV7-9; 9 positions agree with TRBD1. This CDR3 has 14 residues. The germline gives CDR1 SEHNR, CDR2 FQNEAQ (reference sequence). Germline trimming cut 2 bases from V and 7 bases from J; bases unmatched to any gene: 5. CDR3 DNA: TGTGCCAGCAGCTTACCGGGACAGGGAAGTGGCTACACCTTC. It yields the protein CASSLPGQGSGYTF.

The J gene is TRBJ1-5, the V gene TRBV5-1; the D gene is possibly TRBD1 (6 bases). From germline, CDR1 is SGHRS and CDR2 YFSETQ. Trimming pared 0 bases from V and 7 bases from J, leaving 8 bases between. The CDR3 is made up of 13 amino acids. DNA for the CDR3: TGCGCCAGCAGCTTGGGGACAGACCAGCCCCAGCATTTT. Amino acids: CASSLGTDQPQHF. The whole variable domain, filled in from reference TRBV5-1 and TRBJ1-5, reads KAGVTQTPRYLIKTRGQQVTLSCSPISGHRSVSWYQQTPGQGLQFLFEYFSETQRNKGNFPGRFSGRQFSNSRSEMNVSTLELGDSALYLCASSLGTDQPQHFGDGTRLSIL.

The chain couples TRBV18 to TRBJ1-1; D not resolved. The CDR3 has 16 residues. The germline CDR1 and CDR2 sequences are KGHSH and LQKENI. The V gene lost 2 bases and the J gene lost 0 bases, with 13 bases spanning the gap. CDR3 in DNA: TGTGCCAGCTCACCATCGGCCGGGATTATGAACACTGAAGCTTTCTTT. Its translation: CASSPSAGIMNTEAFF.

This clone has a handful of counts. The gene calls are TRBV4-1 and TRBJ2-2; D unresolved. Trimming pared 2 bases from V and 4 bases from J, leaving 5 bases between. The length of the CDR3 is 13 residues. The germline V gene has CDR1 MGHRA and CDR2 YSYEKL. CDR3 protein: CASSQKVTGELFF. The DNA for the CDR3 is TGCGCCAGCAGCCAAAAGGTCACCGGGGAGCTGTTTTTT.

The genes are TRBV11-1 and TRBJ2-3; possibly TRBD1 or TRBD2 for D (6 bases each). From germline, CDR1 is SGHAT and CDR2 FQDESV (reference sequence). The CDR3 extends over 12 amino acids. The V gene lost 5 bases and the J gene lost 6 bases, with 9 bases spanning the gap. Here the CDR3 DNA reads TGTGCCAGCAGCCAAGGGGGGGATACGCAGTATTTT. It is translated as CASSQGGDTQYF.

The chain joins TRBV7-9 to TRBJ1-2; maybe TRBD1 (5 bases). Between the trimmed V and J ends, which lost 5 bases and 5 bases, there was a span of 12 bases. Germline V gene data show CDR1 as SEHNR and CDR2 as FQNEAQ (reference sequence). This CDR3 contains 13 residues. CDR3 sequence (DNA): TGTGCCAGCAGCGGGCAGGGACGTTATGGCTACACCTTC. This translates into CASSGQGRYGYTF.